The clone carrying this T cell receptor beta chain has just a few counts. Its target is not known. This sample was taken from a study of neoadjuvant anti-PD-1 for oral cavity cancer. Study-wide findings and caveats: Only three patients per response group were TCR-analyzed; validation needed.

The data were produced by immunoSEQ multiplex PCR, yet TCRdb's version contains in-frame clones alone and is incomplete. Of about 23,000 clones listed, about 26% are singletons. Germline trimming cut 5 bases from V and 2 bases from J; bases unmatched to any gene: 8. The CDR3 is 15 residues long. Germline values: CDR1 MNHEY, CDR2 SVGAGI. Documented time point: after neoadjuvant nivolumab, at surgical resection. The patients had HPV-negative, locally advanced oral cavity squamous cell carcinoma. The receptor comes from a person between 40 and 80 years old with oral cavity squamous cell carcinoma. Sequences were derived from tumor tissue, sampled after nivolumab (anti-PD-1) treatment. This chain connects TRBV6-5 to TRBJ1-1; 7 bases are shared with TRBD1. The CDR3 region is CASSRSSGGNTEAFF. The CDR3 DNA sequence: TGTGCCAGCAGTCGATCCTCAGGGGGTAACACTGAAGCTTTCTTT.